This TCR beta chain derives from a study of T cells after yellow fever vaccination. UMIs and a universal primer site were added when TCR cDNA was made by 5'RACE template switching. TCRdb reanalysed the 5' RACE reads using MiXCR and keeps one entry per CDR3 protein. This sample has 150,000 or so distinct CDR3 sequences, with over 7% found just once. General study points: Within FACS-sorted repertoires, abundant clonotypes contaminating from the bulk population could be present. Post-booster repertoires again held most primary-vaccination clones (just under 97% CD4, roughly 89% CD8).

Germline V gives CDR1 SEHNR, CDR2 FQNEAQ (reference sequence). The CDR3 loop spans 15 amino acids. J was trimmed by 3 bases and V by 5 bases; bases with no gene match: 9. Only a few counts were recorded for this clonotype. Antigen: not known. The source material was CD8+ T cells sorted from PBMCs, sampled 45 days after the yellow fever booster vaccination. This TCR derives from a man between 18 and 29 years old who received the YFV17D yellow fever vaccine. V and J are TRBV7-9 and TRBJ1-1; 7 bases fit TRBD1. The CDR3 region is CASSPPRQGDTEAFF. CDR3 DNA: TGTGCCAGCAGCCCCCCTCGGCAGGGGGACACTGAAGCTTTCTTT.